The 24 T cell receptor beta chains presented below share a single source sample, sequenced in a study of control samples from healthy donors and cancer patients. Using immunoSEQ multiplex PCR, the repertoire was profiled, and TCRdb retains in-frame clones only, with some absent. The table has some 140,000 clones, around 90% seen once. The sequencing input was blood. Receptor source: a man under 40 in good health.

This sequence joins TRBV9 and TRBJ2-3, with D perhaps TRBD2 (6 bases). The V end lost 0 bases, the J end lost 7 bases, and 21 bases lay between the germline ends. This CDR3 spans 17 amino acids. Germline V lookup: CDR1 SGDLS, CDR2 YYNGEE. The DNA of the CDR3 is TGTGCCAGCAGCGTAGAGGTTAGCGGAAGTTTAATAAATACGCAGTATTTT. Translation: CASSVEVSGSLINTQYF.

This clone has just one count. The chain is built from TRBV28 and TRBJ2-4; TRBD2 aligns across 7 bases. The CDR3 is 15 residues long. Trimming took 3 bases from V and 3 from J; bases not matched to a gene: 5. Germline-derived CDR1 and CDR2 are MDHEN and SYDVKM. The CDR3 spells CASSFAGVNKNIQYF. CDR3 nucleotides: TGTGCCAGCAGTTTTGCGGGAGTTAACAAAAACATTCAGTACTTC.

Only a few counts were recorded for this clone. The chain joins TRBV5-8 to TRBJ1-6; D call uncertain. Trimming pared 2 bases from V and 8 bases from J, leaving 14 bases between. There are 15 residues in the CDR3. CDR1 is SGHTS and CDR2 is YDEGEE in the germline V gene. In nucleotides, the CDR3 is TGTGCCAGCAGCTTTCCCCCTCTCCGGGATTCACCCCTCCACTTT. This encodes CASSFPPLRDSPLHF. Combining the CDR3 with reference TRBV5-8 and TRBJ1-6 gives the whole variable domain EAGVTQSPTHLIKTRGQQATLRCSPISGHTSVYWYQQALGLGLQFLLWYDEGEERNRGNFPPRFSGRQFPNYSSELNVNALELEDSALYLCASSFPPLRDSPLHFGNGTRLTVT.

The CDR3 coding sequence is TGTGCCAGCAGCTTAGGGGCAGGGCGGTGGAATCAGCCCCAGCATTTT. It encodes CASSLGAGRWNQPQHF. The chain uses TRBV7-6 and TRBJ1-5, with a tentative D call TRBD1 (5 bases). The ends were cut back, 1 base at V and 4 bases at J, with 14 bases in the middle. Germline CDR1 reads SGHVS; CDR2 reads FNYEAQ. This CDR3 has 16 residues.

V gene TRBV27 combines with J gene TRBJ1-2; D is possibly TRBD1 (5 bases). CDR1 and CDR2 (germline): MNHEY, SMNVEV (reference sequence). This CDR3 has 13 amino acids. V was shortened by 3 bases and J by 5 bases, with 10 bases between the two germline ends. For the CDR3, the DNA is TGTGCCAGCAGTTTCTCCAGGGTATATGGCTACACCTTC. Translated: CASSFSRVYGYTF.

The chain uses TRBV5-8 and TRBJ2-7, with unresolved D. Germline V CDR1 and CDR2: SGHTS, YDEGEE. CDR3 size: 13 residues. V was pared by 7 bases and J by 2 bases, with 13 bases between. The CDR3 DNA sequence: TGTGCCAGCCGCGGACGGGCAACCTACGAGCAGTACTTC. As protein: CASRGRATYEQYF.

The rearrangement uses TRBV30 and TRBJ1-5; tentative D call: TRBD1 (5 bases). CDR3 size: 13 residues. Germline V gene sequence: CDR1 GTSNPN, CDR2 SVGIG (reference sequence). The V gene lost 2 bases and the J gene lost 6 bases, with 11 bases spanning the gap. The CDR3 region has the DNA TGTGCCTGGAGTCCAGCGGGGGTTCAGCCCCAGCATTTT. It translates to CAWSPAGVQPQHF.

The chain combines TRBV5-5 with TRBJ1-6; 7 nucleotides agree with TRBD1. Germline CDR1 and CDR2: SGHKS and YYEKEE (reference sequence). The CDR3 sequence is 15 residues long. The V segment lost 0 bases and the J segment 12 bases; nucleotides outside the gene matches: 9. CDR3 loop: CASSLEVQGVRPLHF. In DNA form, the CDR3 reads TGTGCCAGCAGCTTGGAGGTCCAGGGGGTCAGACCCCTCCACTTT.

The chain links TRBV6-1 to TRBJ2-5, with D unresolved. Per germline, CDR1 MNHNS and CDR2 SASEGT. The ends were cut back, 3 bases at V and 7 bases at J, with 12 bases in the middle. There are 13 residues in the CDR3. The CDR3: CASSEGSTGTQYF. CDR3 coding DNA: TGTGCCAGCAGTGAGGGCAGTACTGGGACCCAGTACTTC.

The V gene is TRBV4-1, the J gene TRBJ1-5, with D perhaps matching TRBD1 (6 bases). In germline, CDR1 is MGHRA, CDR2 YSYEKL. This CDR3 region has 15 residues. Between the trimmed V and J ends, which lost 0 bases and 6 bases, there was a span of 12 bases. The CDR3 spells CASSQDNRVSQPQHF. CDR3 bases: TGCGCCAGCAGCCAAGATAACAGGGTAAGTCAGCCCCAGCATTTT.

The rearrangement uses TRBV5-1 and TRBJ2-1, with D unclear. The germline V gene encodes CDR1 SGHRS and CDR2 YFSETQ. CDR3 length: 15 residues. Trimming cost V 1 base and J 2 bases, with 10 bases left between them. The CDR3 bases are TGCGCCAGCAGCTTGACCACAGACCCCTACAATGAGCAGTTCTTC. Translating gives CASSLTTDPYNEQFF.

This rearrangement joins TRBV15 to TRBJ1-3; D uncertain. V was clipped by 4 bases and J by 2 bases, with 15 bases between them. This CDR3 contains 16 residues. Germline CDR1 LNHNV, CDR2 YYDKDF (reference sequence). The CDR3 DNA reads as TGTGCCACCAGCACGAGAGGATCGGGGACTGGAAACACCATATATTTT. Translating gives CATSTRGSGTGNTIYF.

The chain combines TRBV4-1 with TRBJ1-3, with 11 bases fitting TRBD1. Germline CDR1 MGHRA, CDR2 YSYEKL. J lost 3 bases, V lost 3 bases, and 4 bases had no gene match. CDR3 size: 16 residues. The CDR3 DNA reads as TGCGCCAGCAGCCATCGGACAGGGGGCGTTGGAAACACCATATATTTT. Its protein product is CASSHRTGGVGNTIYF.

The rearrangement joins TRBV3-1 (or the pseudogene TRBV3-2) to TRBJ2-1, with D possibly matching TRBD1 (6 bases). Deletions cut 0 bases from V and 10 bases from J, with 19 bases between. The CDR3 totals 16 residues. The V gene's germline CDR1 is LGHDT and CDR2 YNNKEL (reference sequence). CDR3 sequence: CASSQDTGQERHEQFF. The CDR3 DNA reads TGTGCCAGCAGCCAAGATACAGGGCAGGAGCGACACGAGCAGTTCTTC.

This sequence joins TRBV7-2 and TRBJ2-3; 13 bases match TRBD2. The CDR3 runs to 18 residues. Per the germline V gene, CDR1 is SGHTA and CDR2 is FQGNSA. V lost 3 bases and J lost 4; bases outside the gene matches: 10. The chain's CDR3 is CASSFQGLAGEGADTQYF. The CDR3 coding sequence is TGTGCCAGCAGCTTCCAAGGACTAGCGGGAGAGGGGGCAGATACGCAGTATTTT. Full variable domain (rest looked up from reference TRBV7-2 and TRBJ2-3): GAGVSQSPSNKVTEKGKDVELRCDPISGHTALYWYRQSLGQGLEFLIYFQGNSAPDKSGLPSDRFSAERTGGSVSTLTIQRTQQEDSAVYLCASSFQGLAGEGADTQYFGPGTRLTVL.

The chain couples TRBV19 to TRBJ1-1; D is possibly TRBD1 (5 bases). Trimming took off 7 bases at V and 1 base at J, with 10 bases between the two ends. CDR3 size: 13 residues. Per germline, CDR1 LNHDA and CDR2 SQIVND (reference sequence). The CDR3 DNA is TGTGCCAGTATCGGCGGGGGGAACACTGAAGCTTTCTTT. Translated, it gives CASIGGGNTEAFF.

The CDR3 reads CSVESANYEQYF. The CDR3 bases are TGCAGCGTTGAATCCGCCAATTACGAGCAGTACTTC. The rearrangement links TRBV29-1 to TRBJ2-7; D gene uncertain. This CDR3 spans 12 amino acids. The germline CDR1 and CDR2 sequences are SQVTM and ANQGSEA. V lost 2 bases and J lost 4, with 9 bases in between.

CDR3 loop: CASSFGDLNTEAFF. CDR3 sequence (DNA): TGCGCCAGCAGCTTCGGGGACCTTAACACTGAAGCTTTCTTT. The rearrangement uses TRBV5-1 and TRBJ1-1; possible D gene TRBD1, 5 bases. CDR3 length equals 14 residues. Per germline, CDR1 SGHRS and CDR2 YFSETQ. V was clipped by 2 bases and J by 2 bases, with 10 bases between them. Together with reference TRBV5-1 and TRBJ1-1, the CDR3 gives the full variable domain: KAGVTQTPRYLIKTRGQQVTLSCSPISGHRSVSWYQQTPGQGLQFLFEYFSETQRNKGNFPGRFSGRQFSNSRSEMNVSTLELGDSALYLCASSFGDLNTEAFFGQGTRLTVV.

Worth noting for this clone: One junction end does not reproduce the germline sequence, and a read error may be involved. The V gene is TRBV18, the J gene TRBJ2-3; D ambiguous. The length of the CDR3 is 16 residues. Looked up from germline, CDR1 is KGHSH and CDR2 is LQKENI. CDR3 region: CTSSPRPTISTDTQYF. The CDR3 region has the DNA TGTACCAGCTCACCACGGCCTACTATTAGCACAGATACGCAGTATTTT.

This clone was counted between two and nine times. The V and J genes are TRBV3-1 (or the pseudogene TRBV3-2) and TRBJ2-7, with 9 nucleotides matching TRBD2. The CDR3 is 14 amino acids. The junction had 2 bases not matched to a gene; V was cut back by 4 bases and J by 1 base. CDR1 is LGHDT, CDR2 YNNKEL, per germline (reference sequence). The CDR3 sequence is CASSPLAGSYEQYF. The CDR3, as DNA: TGTGCCAGCAGCCCACTAGCGGGTTCCTACGAGCAGTACTTC.

The gene calls are TRBV2 and TRBJ1-5; D gene uncertain. V lost 1 base and J lost 4, with 11 bases in between. The CDR3 is made up of 15 amino acids. The germline gives CDR1 SNHLY, CDR2 FYNNEI. CDR3 protein: CASSEVLNTNQPQHF. DNA for the CDR3: TGTGCCAGCAGTGAAGTTTTGAACACAAATCAGCCCCAGCATTTT.

J is TRBJ1-1 and V is TRBV7-2, with a weak D call TRBD1 (6 bases). Trimming stripped 1 base from V and 5 bases from J, with 17 bases between. The CDR3 is 16 amino acids. In germline, CDR1 is SGHTA, CDR2 FQGNSA. The CDR3 protein is CASSLVSGVVGTEAFF. The DNA for the CDR3 is TGTGCCAGCAGCTTAGTCTCAGGGGTTGTCGGAACTGAAGCTTTCTTT.

This clone was counted once. The chain joins TRBV4-1 to TRBJ1-4; D is ambiguous. The CDR3 is 15 residues long. Trimming took 0 bases from V and 3 from J, leaving 8 bases between them. Per germline, CDR1 MGHRA and CDR2 YSYEKL. CDR3 nucleotides: TGCGCCAGCAGCCAAGATGAGGCAGCTAATGAAAAACTGTTTTTT. Translating it yields CASSQDEAANEKLFF.

The CDR3 DNA sequence: TGTGCCAGCAGTAGACTAAAGGGTCAAGAGACCCAGTACTTC. Its protein product is CASSRLKGQETQYF. The J gene is TRBJ2-5, the V gene TRBV7-6; possibly TRBD2 for D (5 bases). The V end lost 6 bases, the J end lost 2 bases, and 13 bases lay between the germline ends. This CDR3 comprises 14 residues. Germline-derived CDR1 and CDR2 are SGHVS and FNYEAQ.